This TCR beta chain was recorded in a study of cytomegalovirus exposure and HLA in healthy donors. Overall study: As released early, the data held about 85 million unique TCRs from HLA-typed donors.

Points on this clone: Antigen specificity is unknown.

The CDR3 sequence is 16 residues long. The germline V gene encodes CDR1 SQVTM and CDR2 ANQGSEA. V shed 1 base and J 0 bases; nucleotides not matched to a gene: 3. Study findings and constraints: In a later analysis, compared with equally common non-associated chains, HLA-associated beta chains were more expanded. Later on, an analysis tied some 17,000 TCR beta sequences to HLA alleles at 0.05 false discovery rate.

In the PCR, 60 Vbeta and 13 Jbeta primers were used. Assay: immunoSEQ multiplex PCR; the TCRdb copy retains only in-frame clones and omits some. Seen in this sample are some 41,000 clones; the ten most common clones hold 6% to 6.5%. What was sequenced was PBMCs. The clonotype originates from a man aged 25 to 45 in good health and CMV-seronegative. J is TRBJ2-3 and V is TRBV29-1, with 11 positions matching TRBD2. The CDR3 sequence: CSVEGLAGTSTDTQYF. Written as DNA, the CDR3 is TGCAGCGTTGAAGGACTAGCGGGAACAAGCACAGATACGCAGTATTTT.